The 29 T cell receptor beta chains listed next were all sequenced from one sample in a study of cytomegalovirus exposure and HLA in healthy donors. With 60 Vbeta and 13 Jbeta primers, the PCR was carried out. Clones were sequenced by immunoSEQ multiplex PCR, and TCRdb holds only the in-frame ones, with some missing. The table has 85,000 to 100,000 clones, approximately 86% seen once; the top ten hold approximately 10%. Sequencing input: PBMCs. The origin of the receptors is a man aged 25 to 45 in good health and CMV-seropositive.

CDR3 loop: CASSLGANVVTSETQYF. The CDR3 DNA reads TGCGCCAGCAGCTTGGGGGCGAACGTCGTGACATCGGAGACCCAGTACTTC. The chain employs TRBV5-1 and TRBJ2-5; D not resolved. Trimming pared 0 bases from V and 5 bases from J, leaving 20 bases between. There are 17 residues in the CDR3. Germline V gives CDR1 SGHRS, CDR2 YFSETQ.

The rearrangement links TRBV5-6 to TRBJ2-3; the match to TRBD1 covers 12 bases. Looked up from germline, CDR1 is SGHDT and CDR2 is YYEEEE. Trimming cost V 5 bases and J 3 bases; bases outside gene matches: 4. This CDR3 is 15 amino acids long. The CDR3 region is CASRTGQGATDTQYF. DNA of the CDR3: TGTGCCAGCAGGACGGGACAGGGGGCGACAGATACGCAGTATTTT. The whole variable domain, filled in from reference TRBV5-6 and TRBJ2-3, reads DAGVTQSPTHLIKTRGQQVTLRCSPKSGHDTVSWYQQALGQGPQFIFQYYEEEERQRGNFPDRFSGHQFPNYSSELNVNALLLGDSALYLCASRTGQGATDTQYFGPGTRLTVL.

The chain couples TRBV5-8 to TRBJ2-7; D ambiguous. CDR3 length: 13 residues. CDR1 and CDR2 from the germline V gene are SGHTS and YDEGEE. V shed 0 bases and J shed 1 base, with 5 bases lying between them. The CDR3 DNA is TGTGCCAGCAGCTTGGGTATTTCCTACGAGCAGTACTTC. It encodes CASSLGISYEQYF.

The CDR3 spells CATQTSGSGYEQFF. CDR3 sequence (DNA): TGTGCCACGCAGACTAGCGGGAGTGGGTATGAGCAGTTCTTC. The rearrangement joins TRBV28 to TRBJ2-1, with TRBD2 matching over 12 bases. The CDR3 sequence is 14 residues long. Germline-derived CDR1 and CDR2 are MDHEN and SYDVKM. J gave up 8 bases and V 10 bases, and 9 bases lay outside the gene matches.

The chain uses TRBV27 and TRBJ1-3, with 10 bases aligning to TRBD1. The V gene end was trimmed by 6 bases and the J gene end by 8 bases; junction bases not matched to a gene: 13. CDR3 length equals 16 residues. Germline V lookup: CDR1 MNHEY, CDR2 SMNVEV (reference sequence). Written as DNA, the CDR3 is TGTGCCAGCAGCCGCTCCGGACAGGGGGACGGAGACACCATATATTTT. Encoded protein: CASSRSGQGDGDTIYF.

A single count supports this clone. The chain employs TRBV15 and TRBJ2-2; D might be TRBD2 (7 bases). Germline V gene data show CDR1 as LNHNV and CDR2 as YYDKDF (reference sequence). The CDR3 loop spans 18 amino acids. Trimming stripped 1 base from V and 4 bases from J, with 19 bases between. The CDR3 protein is CATSRVGWGGLATGELFF. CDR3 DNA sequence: TGTGCCACCAGCAGAGTGGGGTGGGGGGGGCTAGCCACCGGGGAGCTGTTTTTT.

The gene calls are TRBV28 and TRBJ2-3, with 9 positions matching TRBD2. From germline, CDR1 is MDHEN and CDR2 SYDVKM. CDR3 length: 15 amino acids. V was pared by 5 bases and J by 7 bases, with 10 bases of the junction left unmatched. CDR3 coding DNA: TGTGCCAGCAGTCCCTTAGCGGGAGCGGGGAATACGCAGTATTTT. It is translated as CASSPLAGAGNTQYF.

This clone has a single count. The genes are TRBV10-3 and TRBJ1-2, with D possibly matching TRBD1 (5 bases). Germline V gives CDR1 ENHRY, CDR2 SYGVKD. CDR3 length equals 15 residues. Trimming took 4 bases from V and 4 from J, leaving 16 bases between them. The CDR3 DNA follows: TGTGCCATCAGTGCTCAGGGCAGGGAAACCTATGGCTACACCTTC. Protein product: CAISAQGRETYGYTF.

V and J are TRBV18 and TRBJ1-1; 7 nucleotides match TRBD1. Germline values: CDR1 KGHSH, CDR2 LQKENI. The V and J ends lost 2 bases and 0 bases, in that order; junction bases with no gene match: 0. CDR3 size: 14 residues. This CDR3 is CASSPDRVNTEAFF. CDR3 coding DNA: TGTGCCAGCTCACCAGACAGGGTGAACACTGAAGCTTTCTTT.

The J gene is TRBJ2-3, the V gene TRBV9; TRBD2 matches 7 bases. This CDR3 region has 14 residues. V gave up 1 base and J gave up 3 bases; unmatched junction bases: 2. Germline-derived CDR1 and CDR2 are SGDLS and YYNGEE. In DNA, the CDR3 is TGTGCCAGCAGCGTACAACTAGCGACAGATACGCAGTATTTT. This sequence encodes CASSVQLATDTQYF.

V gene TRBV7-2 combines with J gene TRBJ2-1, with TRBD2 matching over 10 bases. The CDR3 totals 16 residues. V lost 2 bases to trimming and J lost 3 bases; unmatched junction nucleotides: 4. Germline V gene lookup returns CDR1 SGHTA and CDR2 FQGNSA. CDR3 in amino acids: CASSLWGLASYNEQFF. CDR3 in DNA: TGTGCCAGCAGCTTATGGGGACTAGCGAGCTACAATGAGCAGTTCTTC.

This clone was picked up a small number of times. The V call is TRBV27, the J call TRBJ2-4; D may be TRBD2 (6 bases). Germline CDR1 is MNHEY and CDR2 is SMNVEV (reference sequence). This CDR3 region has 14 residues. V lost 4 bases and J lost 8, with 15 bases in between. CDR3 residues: CASSSFGGIDIQYF. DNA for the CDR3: TGTGCCAGCAGTTCTTTTGGCGGGATAGACATTCAGTACTTC.

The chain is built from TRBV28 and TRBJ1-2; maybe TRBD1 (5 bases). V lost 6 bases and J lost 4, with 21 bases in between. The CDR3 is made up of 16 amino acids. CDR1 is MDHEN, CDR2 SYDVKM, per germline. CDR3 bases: TGTGCCAGCAGCCAACAGGACACCGCCTTGATCTATGGCTACACCTTC. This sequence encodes CASSQQDTALIYGYTF.

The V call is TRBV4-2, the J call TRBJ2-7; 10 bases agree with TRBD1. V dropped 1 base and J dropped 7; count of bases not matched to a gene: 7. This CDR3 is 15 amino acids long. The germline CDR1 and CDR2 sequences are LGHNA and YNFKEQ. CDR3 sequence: CASSQAETGGREQYF. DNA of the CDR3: TGTGCCAGCAGCCAAGCCGAGACAGGGGGCAGAGAGCAGTACTTC.

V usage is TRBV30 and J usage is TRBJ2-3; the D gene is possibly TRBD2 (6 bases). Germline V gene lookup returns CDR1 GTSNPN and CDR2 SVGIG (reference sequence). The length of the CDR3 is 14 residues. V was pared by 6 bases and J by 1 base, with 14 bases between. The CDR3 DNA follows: TGTGCCTGCGCACCGGGACTTCGCACAGATACGCAGTATTTT. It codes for CACAPGLRTDTQYF. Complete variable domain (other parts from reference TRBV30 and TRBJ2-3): SQTIHQWPATLVQPVGSPLSLECTVEGTSNPNLYWYRQAAGRGLQLLFYSVGIGQISSEVPQNLSASRPQDRQFILSSKKLLLSDSGFYLCACAPGLRTDTQYFGPGTRLTVL.

CDR3 sequence: CASRPAGGSYNEQFF. The CDR3 nucleotides read TGCGCCAGCAGGCCTGCAGGGGGATCGTACAATGAGCAGTTCTTC. This chain uses TRBV5-1 with TRBJ2-1, with 7 bases that match TRBD1. Trimming at V came to 5 bases and at J to 4 bases, leaving 9 bases not matched to a gene. Germline-derived CDR1 and CDR2 are SGHRS and YFSETQ. This CDR3 has 15 amino acids.

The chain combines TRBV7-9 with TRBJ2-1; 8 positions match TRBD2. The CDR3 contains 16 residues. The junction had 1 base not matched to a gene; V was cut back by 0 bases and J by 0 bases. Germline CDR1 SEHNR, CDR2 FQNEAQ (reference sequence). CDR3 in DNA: TGTGCCAGCAGCTTAGCCGGGACTAGCTCCTACAATGAGCAGTTCTTC. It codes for CASSLAGTSSYNEQFF.

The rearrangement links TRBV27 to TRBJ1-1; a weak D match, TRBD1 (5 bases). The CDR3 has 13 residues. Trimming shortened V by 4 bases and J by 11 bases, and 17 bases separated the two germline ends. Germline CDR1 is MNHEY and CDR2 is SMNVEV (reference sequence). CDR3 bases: TGTGCCAGCAGTTATGGGGCCCTAGGACGGGCTTTCTTT. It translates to CASSYGALGRAFF.

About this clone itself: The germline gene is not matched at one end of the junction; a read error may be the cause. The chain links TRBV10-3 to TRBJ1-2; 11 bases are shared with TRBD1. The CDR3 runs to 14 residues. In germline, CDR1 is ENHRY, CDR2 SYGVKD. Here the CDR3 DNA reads TGTGCCACCAGTGGGGACAGGGGGAACTATGGCTACACCTTC. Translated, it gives CATSGDRGNYGYTF.

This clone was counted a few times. The DNA for the CDR3 is TGTGCCAGCAGCTCCCACAGGGGTTCAGAGACCCAGTACTTC. It translates to CASSSHRGSETQYF. The V gene is TRBV7-8, the J gene TRBJ2-5; 7 bases are shared with TRBD1. CDR3 size: 14 residues. The germline V gene encodes CDR1 SGHVS and CDR2 FQNEAQ. After removal of 4 bases from V and 4 bases from J, the junction contained 6 bases not matched to a gene.

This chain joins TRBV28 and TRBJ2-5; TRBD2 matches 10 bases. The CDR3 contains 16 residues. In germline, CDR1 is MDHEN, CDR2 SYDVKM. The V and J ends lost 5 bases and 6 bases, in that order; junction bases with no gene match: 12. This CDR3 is CASSNTGAGGLKTQYF. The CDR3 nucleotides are TGTGCCAGCAGTAACACCGGAGCGGGAGGGCTAAAGACCCAGTACTTC.

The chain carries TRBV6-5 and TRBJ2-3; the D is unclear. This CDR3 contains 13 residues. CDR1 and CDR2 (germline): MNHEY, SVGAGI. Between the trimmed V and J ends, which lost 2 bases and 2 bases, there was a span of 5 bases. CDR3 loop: CASSYVFTDTQYF. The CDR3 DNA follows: TGTGCCAGCAGTTACGTCTTCACAGATACGCAGTATTTT.

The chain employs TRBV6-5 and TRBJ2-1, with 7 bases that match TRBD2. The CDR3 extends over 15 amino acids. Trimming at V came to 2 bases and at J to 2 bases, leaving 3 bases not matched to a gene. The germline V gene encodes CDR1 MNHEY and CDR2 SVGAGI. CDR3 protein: CASSYPGTTYNEQFF. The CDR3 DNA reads TGTGCCAGCAGTTACCCCGGGACTACCTACAATGAGCAGTTCTTC.

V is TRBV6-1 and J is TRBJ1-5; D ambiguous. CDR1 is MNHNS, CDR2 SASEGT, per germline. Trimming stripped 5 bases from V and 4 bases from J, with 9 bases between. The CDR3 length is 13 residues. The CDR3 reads CASSKQLNQPQHF. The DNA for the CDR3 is TGTGCCAGCAGTAAACAGCTAAATCAGCCCCAGCATTTT.

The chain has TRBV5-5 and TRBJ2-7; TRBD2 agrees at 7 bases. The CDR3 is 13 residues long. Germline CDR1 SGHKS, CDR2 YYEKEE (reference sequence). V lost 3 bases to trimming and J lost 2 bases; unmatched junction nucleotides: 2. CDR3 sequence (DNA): TGTGCCAGCAGCTCCGGGGGGACCTACGAGCAGTACTTC. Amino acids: CASSSGGTYEQYF. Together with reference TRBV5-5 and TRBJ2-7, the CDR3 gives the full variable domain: DAGVTQSPTHLIKTRGQQVTLRCSPISGHKSVSWYQQVLGQGPQFIFQYYEKEERGRGNFPDRFSARQFPNYSSELNVNALLLGDSALYLCASSSGGTYEQYFGPGTRLTVT.

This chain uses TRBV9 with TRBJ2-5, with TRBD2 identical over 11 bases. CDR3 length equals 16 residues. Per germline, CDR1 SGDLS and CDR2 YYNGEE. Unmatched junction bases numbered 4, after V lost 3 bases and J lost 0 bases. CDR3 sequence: CASSARLAGNQETQYF. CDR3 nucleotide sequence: TGTGCCAGCAGCGCGCGACTAGCGGGAAACCAAGAGACCCAGTACTTC.

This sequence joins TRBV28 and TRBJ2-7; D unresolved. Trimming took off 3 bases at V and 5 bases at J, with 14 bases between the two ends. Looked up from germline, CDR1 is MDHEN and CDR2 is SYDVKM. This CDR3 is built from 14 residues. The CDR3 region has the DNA TGTGCCAGCAGTTTTCTAGAGAGTAAGGACGAGCAGTACTTC. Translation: CASSFLESKDEQYF.

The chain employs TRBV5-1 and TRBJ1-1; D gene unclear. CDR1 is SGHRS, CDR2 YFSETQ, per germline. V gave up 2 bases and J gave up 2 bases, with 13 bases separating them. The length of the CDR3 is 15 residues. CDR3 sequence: CASSFGVAINTEAFF. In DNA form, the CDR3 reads TGCGCCAGCAGCTTTGGAGTTGCTATCAACACTGAAGCTTTCTTT.

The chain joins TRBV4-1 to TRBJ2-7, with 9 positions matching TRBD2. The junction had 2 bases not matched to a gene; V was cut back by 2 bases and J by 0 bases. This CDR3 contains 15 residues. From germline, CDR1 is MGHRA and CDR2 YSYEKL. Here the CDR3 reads CASSQIAGDSYEQYF. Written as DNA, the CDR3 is TGCGCCAGCAGCCAAATAGCGGGAGACTCCTACGAGCAGTACTTC.